The 5 T cell receptor beta chains presented below share a single source sample, sequenced in a study of shared clonotypes between healthy human individuals. Terminally differentiated effector memory CD45RA+ cells were excluded by CCR7 positive selection of CD45RO-negative cells. The repertoire was sequenced with immunoSEQ multiplex PCR; TCRdb's copy has only in-frame clones and lacks some. The data hold roughly 2,000,000 clones, with approximately 94% observed a single time. Sequencing used naive CD8+ T cells sorted from blood. These TCRs come from a young man in good health.

V and J are TRBV5-4 and TRBJ2-7; TRBD2 matches 15 bases. The germline V gene encodes CDR1 SGHNT and CDR2 YYREEE (reference sequence). This CDR3 has 17 amino acids. Unmatched junction bases numbered 5, after V lost 4 bases and J lost 0 bases. CDR3 coding DNA: TGTGCCAGCAGCATCGGACTAGCGGGAGGGAGCTCCTACGAGCAGTACTTC. This encodes CASSIGLAGGSSYEQYF.

Comments on this clone: At the DNA level, this CDR3 is encoded by other sequences in the same sample as well. The chain employs TRBV5-6 and TRBJ2-7; no firm D call. Trimming left V 0 bases short and J 2 bases short, with 3 bases between. Germline CDR1 reads SGHDT; CDR2 reads YYEEEE. There are 12 residues in the CDR3. CDR3 region: CASSLGAYEQYF. CDR3 sequence (DNA): TGTGCCAGCAGCTTGGGCGCCTACGAGCAGTACTTC.

The V gene is TRBV14, the J gene TRBJ1-2; D ambiguous. V was cut by 2 bases and J by 3 bases, with 7 bases left in between. The CDR3 is 13 amino acids. Germline loops: CDR1 SGHDN, CDR2 FVKESK. The CDR3 here is CASSQWQHYGYTF. CDR3 sequence (DNA): TGTGCCAGCAGCCAATGGCAGCACTATGGCTACACCTTC. Using reference TRBV14 and TRBJ1-2 for the parts outside the CDR3, the full variable domain is EAGVTQFPSHSVIEKGQTVTLRCDPISGHDNLYWYRRVMGKEIKFLLHFVKESKQDESGMPNNRFLAERTGGTYSTLKVQPAELEDSGVYFCASSQWQHYGYTFGSGTRLTVV.

The chain joins TRBV11-2 to TRBJ2-1; no reliable D call. There are 14 residues in the CDR3. The V end was cut by 5 bases, the J end by 8 bases, with 16 bases between. CDR1 and CDR2 from the germline V gene are SGHAT and FQNNGV. The CDR3 DNA reads TGTGCCAGCAGCCCTGCCTGGGGTAGGGATGAGCAGTTCTTC. Its translation is CASSPAWGRDEQFF.

CDR3 sequence (DNA): TGTGCCAGCAGTTTCCGCTTGACAGGGGACCTACTAGCGGGAGGGATCTCCTACGAGCAGTACTTC. Encoded protein: CASSFRLTGDLLAGGISYEQYF. This sequence joins TRBV27 and TRBJ2-7; the match to TRBD2 covers 13 bases. CDR3 length: 22 residues. Unmatched junction bases numbered 20, after V lost 3 bases and J lost 0 bases. Germline assignment: CDR1 MNHEY and CDR2 SMNVEV (reference sequence).